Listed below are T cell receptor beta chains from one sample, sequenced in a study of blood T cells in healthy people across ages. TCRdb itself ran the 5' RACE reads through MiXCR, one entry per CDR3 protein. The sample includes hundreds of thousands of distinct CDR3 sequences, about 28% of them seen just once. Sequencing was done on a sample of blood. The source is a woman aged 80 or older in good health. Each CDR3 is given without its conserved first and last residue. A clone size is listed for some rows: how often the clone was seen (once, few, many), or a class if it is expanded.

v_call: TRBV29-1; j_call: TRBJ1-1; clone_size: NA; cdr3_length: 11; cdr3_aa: SVVRTMNTEAF
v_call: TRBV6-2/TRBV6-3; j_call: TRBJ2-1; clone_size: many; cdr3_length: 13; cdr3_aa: ASSPPPPSYNEQF
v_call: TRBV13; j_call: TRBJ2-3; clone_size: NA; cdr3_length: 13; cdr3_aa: ASSSTGRSTDTQY
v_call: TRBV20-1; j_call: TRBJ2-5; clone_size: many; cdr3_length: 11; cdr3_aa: SARVGLQETQY
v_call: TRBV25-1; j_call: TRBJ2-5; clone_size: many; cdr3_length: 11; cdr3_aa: AAAPSLTETQY
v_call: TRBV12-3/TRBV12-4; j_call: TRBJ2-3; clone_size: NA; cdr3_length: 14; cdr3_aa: ASSLVRGGIADTQY
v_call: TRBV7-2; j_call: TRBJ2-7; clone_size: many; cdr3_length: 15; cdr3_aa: ASSLNQGSPFPYEQY
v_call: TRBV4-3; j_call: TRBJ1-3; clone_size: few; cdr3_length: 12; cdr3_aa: ASSHGQGDHTIY
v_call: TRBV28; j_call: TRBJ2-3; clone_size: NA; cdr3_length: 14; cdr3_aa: ASSSPRRGASDTQY
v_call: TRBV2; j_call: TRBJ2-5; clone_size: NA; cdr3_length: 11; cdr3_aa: ASNLGQLETQY
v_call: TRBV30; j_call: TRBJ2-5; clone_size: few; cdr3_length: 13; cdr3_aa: AWSGGGGAQETQY
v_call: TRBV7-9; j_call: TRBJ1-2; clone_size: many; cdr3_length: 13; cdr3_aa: ASSSRDRNNYGYT
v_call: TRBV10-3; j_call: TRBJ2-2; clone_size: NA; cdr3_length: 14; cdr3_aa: AIGRSGTQNTGELF
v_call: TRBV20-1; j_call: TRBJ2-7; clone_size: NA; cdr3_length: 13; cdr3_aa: SARRGGGALNEQY
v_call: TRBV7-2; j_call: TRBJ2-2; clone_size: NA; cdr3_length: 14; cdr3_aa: ASSSGTSGGTGELF
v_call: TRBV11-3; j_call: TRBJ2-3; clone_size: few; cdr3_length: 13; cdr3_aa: ASSLGGMLKDTQY
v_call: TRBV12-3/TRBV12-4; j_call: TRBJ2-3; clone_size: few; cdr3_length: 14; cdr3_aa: ASTSGGYTSTDTRY
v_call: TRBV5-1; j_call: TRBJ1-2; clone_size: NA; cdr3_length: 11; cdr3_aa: ASSFGQARGYT
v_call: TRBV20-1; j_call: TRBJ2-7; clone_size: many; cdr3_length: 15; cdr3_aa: SAPATLKAWLMHEQY
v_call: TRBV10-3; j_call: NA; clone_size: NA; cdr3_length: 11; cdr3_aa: AFPGQSRETQY